What follows is one T cell receptor beta chain and its context. The source of the sample is a study of T cell responses to AZD1222 COVID-19 vaccine. Trimming stripped 2 bases from V and 2 bases from J, with 13 bases between. The CDR3 spans 15 residues. CDR1 MNHEY and CDR2 SMNVEV come from the germline V gene (reference sequence). The method was immunoSEQ multiplex PCR; TCRdb's version includes in-frame clones alone and lacks a portion of them. The repertoire includes about 99,000 clones, around 91% of them detected once, and around 19% sits in the top ten. The clonotype originates from an adult in good health. The source was peripheral blood, collected on day 0 of AZD1222 vaccination. This chain uses TRBV27 with TRBJ2-7; D ambiguous. The CDR3 sequence is CASSLMWSGTYEQYF. CDR3 sequence (DNA): TGTGCCAGCAGTTTAATGTGGTCAGGAACCTACGAGCAGTACTTC.